The 17 T cell receptor beta chains reported below all come from one sample, sequenced in a study of glioma-infiltrating T cells after dendritic cell vaccination. Time point of the sample: after dendritic cell vaccination, including at tumor progression/relapse. Measured with immunoSEQ multiplex PCR; TCRdb has only the in-frame clones, and not every one. This sample yields around 60,000 clones, of which roughly nine tenths are seen a single time; around a tenth belongs to the top ten. This sample comprised blood, obtained after dendritic cell vaccination. These TCRs come from a human donor with glioblastoma.

The table lists this clone with a few counts. The gene calls are TRBV9 and TRBJ1-2, with 7 nucleotides matching TRBD1. Germline CDR1 SGDLS, CDR2 YYNGEE. V trimming: 2 bases; J trimming: 6 bases; junction bases outside the gene matches: 10. The CDR3 is 15 amino acids. The CDR3 DNA is TGTGCCAGCAGCGTTATGAATGACAGGGTAAATGGCTACACCTTC. It specifies CASSVMNDRVNGYTF.

The rearrangement uses TRBV27 and TRBJ2-2; D unresolved. The V end lost 5 bases, the J end lost 6 bases, and 7 bases lay between the germline ends. The CDR3 is 12 amino acids. Germline assignment: CDR1 MNHEY and CDR2 SMNVEV (reference sequence). The CDR3 loop is CASSTRSGELFF. Written as DNA, the CDR3 is TGTGCCAGCAGTACTCGGTCCGGGGAGCTGTTTTTT.

The V gene is TRBV7-6, the J gene TRBJ2-5; the D gene is possibly TRBD1 (6 bases). In germline, CDR1 is SGHVS, CDR2 FNYEAQ. V lost 4 bases, J lost 0 bases, and 12 bases lay in between. The CDR3 has 15 amino acids. This CDR3 reads CASSSGTQYQETQYF. DNA of the CDR3: TGTGCCAGCAGCTCCGGGACACAGTACCAAGAGACCCAGTACTTC.

This rearrangement joins TRBV27 to TRBJ1-5; 8 bases map to TRBD1. V shed 6 bases and J 0 bases; nucleotides not matched to a gene: 13. The CDR3 has 18 residues. Per the germline V gene, CDR1 is MNHEY and CDR2 is SMNVEV (reference sequence). The CDR3 protein is CASSPRGTGHNSNQPQHF. The CDR3 DNA follows: TGTGCCAGCAGCCCCAGGGGGACAGGTCATAATAGCAATCAGCCCCAGCATTTT.

The chain joins TRBV5-4 to TRBJ2-2, with 7 bases matching TRBD2. This CDR3 region has 17 residues. V was pared by 4 bases and J by 0 bases, with 9 bases of the junction left unmatched. Per germline, CDR1 SGHNT and CDR2 YYREEE (reference sequence). The CDR3 region is CASSAGLAGANTGELFF. The DNA of the CDR3 is TGTGCCAGCAGCGCCGGTCTGGCGGGAGCGAACACCGGGGAGCTGTTTTTT.

The chain has TRBV6-6 and TRBJ2-5, with D possibly being TRBD1 (6 bases). Trimming left V 6 bases short and J 3 bases short, with 8 bases between. CDR1 and CDR2 (germline): MNHNY, SVGAGI (reference sequence). CDR3 length: 12 residues. Here the CDR3 DNA reads TGTGCCAGCAGCAGACAGGAAGAGACCCAGTACTTC. Encoded protein: CASSRQEETQYF.

The rearrangement uses TRBV27 and TRBJ1-1, with 8 bases fitting TRBD1. The trim removed 6 bases at V and 4 bases at J, leaving 4 bases unmatched. CDR1 is MNHEY, CDR2 SMNVEV, per germline (reference sequence). CDR3 length equals 13 residues. The CDR3 bases are TGTGCCAGCAGCTGGGACAGGACCACTGAAGCTTTCTTT. It yields the protein CASSWDRTTEAFF.

This clone was detected only a few times. The V and J genes are TRBV5-5 and TRBJ1-5, with D possibly TRBD1 on 5 matching bases. CDR1 SGHKS and CDR2 YYEKEE come from the germline V gene (reference sequence). Trimming took off 4 bases at V and 6 bases at J, with 14 bases between the two ends. CDR3 length equals 14 residues. CDR3 nucleotides: TGTGCCAGCAGCCTTGGGATGGGGGGTCAGCCCCAGCATTTT. Its protein product is CASSLGMGGQPQHF.

The CDR3 region is CASSLGLAVNEQFF. CDR3 sequence (DNA): TGCGCCAGCAGCTTGGGACTAGCGGTAAATGAGCAGTTCTTC. The rearrangement joins TRBV5-1 to TRBJ2-1; 9 bases agree with TRBD2. Germline V CDR1 and CDR2: SGHRS, YFSETQ. The CDR3 has 14 residues. J was trimmed by 7 bases and V by 0 bases; bases with no gene match: 2.

With regard to this clone: Additional DNA sequences in this sample encode the identical CDR3. V gene TRBV15 combines with J gene TRBJ1-1, with TRBD1 matching over 8 bases. This CDR3 region has 13 residues. Germline CDR1 LNHNV, CDR2 YYDKDF (reference sequence). Trimming at V came to 5 bases and at J to 1 base, leaving 0 bases not matched to a gene. In DNA form, the CDR3 reads TGTGCCACCAGCGGGACAGGGAACACTGAAGCTTTCTTT. Its translation: CATSGTGNTEAFF.

The V call is TRBV6-5, the J call TRBJ2-2; 9 bases fit TRBD2. Germline assignment: CDR1 MNHEY and CDR2 SVGAGI. This CDR3 spans 15 amino acids. The V segment lost 4 bases and the J segment 1 base; nucleotides outside the gene matches: 1. CDR3 protein: CASSFSGGNTGELFF. The CDR3 DNA sequence: TGTGCCAGCAGTTTTAGCGGGGGGAACACCGGGGAGCTGTTTTTT.

CDR3 DNA: TGTGCCAGCAGCCCGACAGGGGGGGGTCGAGATGAGCAGTTCTTC. This codes for CASSPTGGGRDEQFF. V is TRBV7-9 and J is TRBJ2-1, with 9 bases matching TRBD1. Looked up from germline, CDR1 is SEHNR and CDR2 is FQNEAQ (reference sequence). The CDR3 is 15 residues long. V lost 5 bases, J lost 8 bases, and 10 bases stayed unmatched.

CDR3 loop: CASSPLTGQGHEQFF. CDR3 nucleotide sequence: TGCGCCAGCAGCCCCCTTACCGGACAGGGACATGAGCAGTTCTTC. The V gene is TRBV5-1, the J gene TRBJ2-1; 8 nucleotides line up with TRBD1. The length of the CDR3 is 15 residues. Germline V gives CDR1 SGHRS, CDR2 YFSETQ. Losses at the gene ends were 4 bases for V and 8 bases for J; bases not matched to a gene: 11.

The J gene is TRBJ2-7, the V gene TRBV2; a possible D gene is TRBD1 (6 bases). The CDR3 runs 14 residues. Deletions cut 10 bases from V and 3 bases from J, with 19 bases between. CDR1 is SNHLY and CDR2 is FYNNEI in the germline V gene. The CDR3 loop reads CANRDRWSLYEQYF. DNA of the CDR3: TGTGCCAACAGAGACAGGTGGTCCCTCTACGAGCAGTACTTC.

This rearrangement joins TRBV30 to TRBJ1-5, with 7 positions matching TRBD1. The CDR3 is 14 residues long. The germline V gene has CDR1 GTSNPN and CDR2 SVGIG (reference sequence). V trimming: 5 bases; J trimming: 5 bases; junction bases outside the gene matches: 9. Here the CDR3 reads CAWGRRGRDQPQHF. The DNA for the CDR3 is TGTGCCTGGGGCCGTAGGGGGCGAGATCAGCCCCAGCATTTT.

The rearrangement uses TRBV5-1 and TRBJ2-7, with a tentative D call TRBD1 (5 bases). This CDR3 is 15 amino acids long. The V end lost 0 bases, the J end lost 1 base, and 11 bases lay between the germline ends. From germline, CDR1 is SGHRS and CDR2 YFSETQ. CDR3 protein: CASSLVGKGSYEQYF. The CDR3 coding sequence is TGCGCCAGCAGCTTGGTAGGCAAGGGGTCCTACGAGCAGTACTTC.

The chain uses TRBV5-1 and TRBJ1-1; possibly TRBD1 for D (5 bases). V lost 0 bases and J lost 0, with 6 bases in between. The CDR3 totals 14 residues. Germline V CDR1 and CDR2: SGHRS, YFSETQ. The CDR3 here is CASSLEGLNTEAFF. For the CDR3, the DNA is TGCGCCAGCAGCTTGGAGGGGTTGAACACTGAAGCTTTCTTT.